This T cell receptor beta chain is drawn from a study of identical twins. Overall study results and limits: Excess sharing between twins was weaker in beta out-of-frame sequences.

TCRdb fed the 5' RACE reads into MiXCR, producing one record per CDR3 protein. The table lists about 220,000 distinct CDR3 sequences, 6.5% to 9% of them singletons, with about 5.8% in the top ten. This clonotype came up many times. Its antigen is undetermined. In germline, CDR1 is DFQATT, CDR2 SNEGSKA (reference sequence). V was trimmed by 5 bases and J by 0 bases, leaving 8 bases between them. CDR3 length equals 14 residues. This sample also appeared in a second study, on yellow fever vaccine responses in identical twins.

The sample taken for sequencing was CD8+ T cells sorted from blood. This TCR was sampled from a woman in her late teens or twenties in good health. The rearrangement joins TRBV20-1 to TRBJ2-6, with D uncertain. The DNA for the CDR3 is TGCAGTGCTCAACACCACTCTGGGGCCAACGTCCTGACTTTC. Translation gives CSAQHHSGANVLTF.